This T cell receptor (beta chain) was retrieved from a study of radiotherapy plus CTLA-4 blockade in lung cancer. The study's findings and limits: Tumor-origin TCR clones grew in blood after radiotherapy plus ipilimumab.

V gave up 5 bases and J gave up 3 bases, with 14 bases separating them. The CDR3 has 15 residues. Germline loops: CDR1 SEHNR, CDR2 FQNEAQ (reference sequence). Data came from immunoSEQ multiplex PCR; TCRdb stores just in-frame clones and leaves some out. Here the sample spans approximately 89,000 clones, about 78% being singletons. In regard to this clone: Antigen: not known.

Sequences were derived from peripheral blood, sampled from a patient treated with radiotherapy plus ipilimumab. The V call is TRBV7-9, the J call TRBJ1-5; D may be TRBD1 (6 bases). The TCR originated in a human donor with non-small cell lung cancer who had a partial response to radiotherapy plus ipilimumab. Some clones in this sample may be carry-over from other donors' samples. The CDR3 nucleotides are TGTGCCAGCAGCCCGACAGGTGAAATCAATCAGCCCCAGCATTTT. Translation gives CASSPTGEINQPQHF.